The sequence of this T cell receptor (beta chain) was determined in a study of blood T cells in healthy people across ages. In regard to this clonotype: Its antigen is unknown.

Study-wide findings and caveats: TCR beta diversity per million T cells fell roughly linearly with age.

Combining a sample-barcoded 5' primer with a J-beta primer mix, a second PCR ran for about 7 to 11 cycles. One entry per CDR3 protein results from TCRdb running MiXCR on the 5' RACE reads. The table has 500,000 to 650,000 distinct CDR3 sequences, roughly a quarter seen once. These data also formed part of another study, on T cells of mothers and their children.

Sequenced material: blood. This sequence was found in a boy aged 2 to 10 in good health.

The CDR3 sequence is CASSVRTGRFIQETQYF. DNA of the CDR3: TGTGCCAGCAGCGTAAGAACCGGACGCTTCATCCAAGAGACCCAGTACTTC. V is TRBV7-2 and J is TRBJ2-5; D unclear. CDR1 and CDR2 from the germline V gene are SGHTA and FQGNSA. The CDR3 length is 17 residues. V dropped 5 bases and J dropped 1 base, with 20 bases sitting between them.